Sequencing of this T cell receptor (beta chain) was carried out in a study of response to subunit inactivated influenza vaccine. Broader study findings: That few new T cells are recruited by each seasonal influenza vaccination was the authors' suggestion.

Using its own MiXCR run on the RT-PCR reads, TCRdb lists one record per CDR3 protein. The sample records about 520,000 distinct CDR3 sequences, over 9.5% being singletons. The CDR3 is 14 residues long. Trimming shortened V by 6 bases and J by 1 base, and 12 bases separated the two germline ends. Notes on this clonotype: The antigen remains undetermined.

This TCR derives from a man between 50 and 59 years old who received an inactivated influenza vaccine. This rearrangement joins TRBV12-3 or TRBV12-4 to TRBJ2-5; D might be TRBD2 (6 bases). Sequenced material: PBMCs from blood, taken about 40 days after vaccination. The CDR3 sequence is CASRNRDFQETQYF. Here the CDR3 DNA reads TGTGCCAGCAGGAACCGGGACTTCCAAGAGACCCAGTACTTC.